The rows below give T cell receptor beta chains drawn from one sample of a study of T cell responses to AZD1222 COVID-19 vaccine. This table comes from immunoSEQ multiplex PCR, and its TCRdb copy is limited to in-frame clones, with some not included. The sample comprises hundreds of thousands of clones, 85% to 95% of which are singletons, and 0.9% to 1.1% rests with the top ten. The input for sequencing was peripheral blood, taken on day 0 of MenACWY control vaccination. The receptor source for this set is an adult in good health. CDR3s include the opening cysteine and the closing phenylalanine or tryptophan. Fields, in order: D gene, J gene, clone size, V gene, CDR3 DNA, CDR3 protein. D genes are given only for firm matches. Clone size is stated in some rows and not others, as once, few, many or a class when expanded.

.,TRBJ2-7,.,TRBV5-5,TGTGCCAGCAGCTTGGACGGACCCTACGAGCAGTACTTC,CASSLDGPYEQYF
TRBD1,TRBJ1-2,.,TRBV2,TGTGCCAGCAGTCCCGGACAGGGACTTGGCTACACCTTC,CASSPGQGLGYTF
TRBD1,TRBJ1-6,.,TRBV10-3,TGTGCCATCAGTGAGGGACAGGGGAATTCACCCCTCCACTTT,CAISEGQGNSPLHF
.,TRBJ2-2,.,TRBV28,TGTGCCAGCAGTTTACAGGGTCGAGAGGAGCTGTTTTTT,CASSLQGREELFF
.,TRBJ1-5,.,TRBV5-6,TGTGCCAGCGCCCGGGGGGCAACTCATCAGCCCCAGCATTTT,CASARGATHQPQHF
.,TRBJ1-1,.,TRBV5-1,TGCGCCAGCAGCTTGGAGCCGTTCACTGAAGCTTTCTTT,CASSLEPFTEAFF
.,TRBJ1-1,.,TRBV12-3/TRBV12-4,TGTGCCAGCAGTTTGCGGGACACTGAAGCTTTCTTT,CASSLRDTEAFF
TRBD1,TRBJ2-3,.,TRBV6-1,TGTGCCAGCAGTGCCACCCTAACAGGGGGGACAGATACGCAGTATTTT,CASSATLTGGTDTQYF
TRBD1,TRBJ1-6,.,TRBV6-4,TGTGCCGTCTACTTCCCCGGGACAGCTTATAATTCACCCCTCCACTTT,CAVYFPGTAYNSPLHF
TRBD2,TRBJ2-1,.,TRBV5-4,TGTGCCAGCAGCTTAGCGGGGCGAGCCAATGAGCAGTTCTTC,CASSLAGRANEQFF
.,TRBJ1-1,.,TRBV6-2/TRBV6-3,TGTGCCAGCAGTTACCCACAGCGGAACACTGAAGCTTTCTTT,CASSYPQRNTEAFF
.,TRBJ1-2,once,TRBV11-2,TGTGCCAGCAGCTTAGATCTAGGGCTTTATGGCTACACCTTC,CASSLDLGLYGYTF
TRBD1,TRBJ2-3,.,TRBV5-1,TGCGCCAGCAGCTACGGACAGGGCGCCTGGGATACGCAGTATTTT,CASSYGQGAWDTQYF
.,TRBJ1-1,.,TRBV5-6,TGTGCCAGCACCATGGGAGCGGACACTGAAGCTTTCTTT,CASTMGADTEAFF
.,TRBJ1-1,once,TRBV13,TGTGCCAGCAGCTCCGGGAGACGCTTTCGGGGCACTGAAGCTTTCTTT,CASSSGRRFRGTEAFF
.,TRBJ1-4,.,TRBV12-3/TRBV12-4,TGTGCCAGCAGCCTAGGGGGGGGGACGCACCATTTT,CASSLGGGTHHF
.,TRBJ1-5,.,TRBV6-5,TGTGCCAGCAGTTTTACAGGAAGCAATCAGCCCCAGCATTTT,CASSFTGSNQPQHF
.,TRBJ1-1,.,TRBV5-1,TGCGCCAGCAGCCTACACGGGGAGTTGAACACTGAAGCTTTCTTT,CASSLHGELNTEAFF
.,TRBJ1-1,.,TRBV3-1/TRBV3-2,TGTGCCAGCAGCTTGGGACTTATGAACACTGAAGCTTTCTTT,CASSLGLMNTEAFF
.,TRBJ2-7,.,TRBV9,TGTGCCAGCAGCGTAGATGTAGTTTCCTACGAGCAGTACTTC,CASSVDVVSYEQYF
.,TRBJ1-1,.,TRBV7-9,TGTGCCAGCAGTCAATCAGGGGTCACTGAAGCTTTCTTT,CASSQSGVTEAFF
.,TRBJ1-1,.,TRBV5-1,TGCGCCAGCAGCTTGGGACATAGAAACACTGAAGCTTTCTTT,CASSLGHRNTEAFF
TRBD2,TRBJ2-2,few,TRBV3-1/TRBV3-2,TGTGCCAGCCTTAGGCGGGGGGGCCGGGACACCGGGGAGCTGTTTTTT,CASLRRGGRDTGELFF
.,TRBJ1-4,.,TRBV5-1,TGCGCCAGCAGCTTGGGGGGGACCCTTGCAACTAATGAAAAACTGTTTTTT,CASSLGGTLATNEKLFF
.,TRBJ2-7,.,TRBV3-1/TRBV3-2,TGTGCCAGCAGCCAAGGCTATATCTACGAGCAGTACTTC,CASSQGYIYEQYF
TRBD2,TRBJ2-1,.,TRBV5-1,TGCGCCAGCAGCTCCGCGGGGGGGTCCTACAATGAGCAGTTCTTC,CASSSAGGSYNEQFF
.,TRBJ1-5,.,TRBV7-9,TGTGCCAGCAGCCGACCCAATCAGCCCCAGCATTTT,CASSRPNQPQHF
.,TRBJ1-2,.,TRBV19,TGTGCCGCCCTTGACCGAGCTAACTATGGCTACACCTTC,CAALDRANYGYTF
.,TRBJ1-4,.,TRBV5-1,TGCGCCAGCAGCTTTTCCCAGGGAGGAGGTAATGAAAAACTGTTTTTT,CASSFSQGGGNEKLFF
.,TRBJ2-2,.,TRBV6-6,TGTGCCAGCAGACCTGAGACTGACCGAGGGGAGCTGTTTTTT,CASRPETDRGELFF
TRBD2,TRBJ2-1,.,TRBV7-3,TGTGCCAGCAGCTTATCCTCGCGGGGGGCTGTCGGTGAGCAGTTCTTC,CASSLSSRGAVGEQFF
TRBD2,TRBJ2-3,.,TRBV5-4,TGTGCCGCACGGGGCGGGGGGGCGGCAGATACGCAGTATTTT,CAARGGGAADTQYF
.,TRBJ1-5,.,TRBV7-6,TGTGCCAGCAGCTTTTCTGAGGGCTCCGATCAGCCCCAGCATTTT,CASSFSEGSDQPQHF
.,TRBJ1-5,.,TRBV6-6,TGTGCCAGCAGTTACTCGTCGCCCAATCAGCCCCAGCATTTT,CASSYSSPNQPQHF
.,TRBJ1-5,.,TRBV2,TGTGCCAGCAGTGGGGTAGGGGGGGGCCAGCCCCAGCATTTT,CASSGVGGGQPQHF
.,TRBJ1-3,.,TRBV19,TGTGCCAGTAGTATAGGCAGGGGAAATGGAAACACCATATATTTT,CASSIGRGNGNTIYF
.,TRBJ1-3,.,TRBV30,TGTGCCTGGAGTCGGACCCTGGGGCAGGGAAGAAACACCATATATTTT,CAWSRTLGQGRNTIYF
TRBD1,TRBJ1-3,.,TRBV4-1,TGCGCCAGCAGCCAAGAACAGGGGATCTCTGGAAACACCATATATTTT,CASSQEQGISGNTIYF
.,TRBJ2-7,.,TRBV27,TGTGCCAGCCGAGATCTCGGGCAGGCCTCCTACGAGCAGTACTTC,CASRDLGQASYEQYF
TRBD2,TRBJ2-3,.,TRBV30,TGTGCCTGGAGAAAAGCGGGGGCCCTTAGGGGCACAGATACGCAGTATTTT,CAWRKAGALRGTDTQYF
.,TRBJ1-1,.,TRBV7-2,TGTGCCAGCAACCCACAGGGCTACACTGAAGCTTTCTTT,CASNPQGYTEAFF
.,TRBJ1-2,.,TRBV10-3,TGTGCCATCTTTGGCAGCCTAAATGGCTACACCTTC,CAIFGSLNGYTF
TRBD1,TRBJ1-1,.,TRBV5-6,TGTGCCACGAACCGACAGGGAAACACTGAAGCTTTCTTT,CATNRQGNTEAFF
.,TRBJ1-2,.,TRBV7-2,TGTGCCAGCAGCTTATCCCCCTGGAGTGATAACTATGGCTACACCTTC,CASSLSPWSDNYGYTF
.,TRBJ1-3,once,TRBV2,TGTGCCAGCAGCCTACGCGGGGGAGAGAACACCATATATTTT,CASSLRGGENTIYF
.,TRBJ1-1,.,TRBV11-3,TGTGCCAGCAGCGGTGAGAACACTGAAGCTTTCTTT,CASSGENTEAFF
.,TRBJ1-3,.,TRBV7-8,TGTGCCAGCAGCTTAAATGGCAGAAACACCATATATTTT,CASSLNGRNTIYF
.,TRBJ1-3,.,TRBV27,TGTGCCAGCAGTTTCCCGCCTGGGGGTTATAATGGAAACACCATATATTTT,CASSFPPGGYNGNTIYF
.,TRBJ1-1,.,TRBV30,TGTGCCTGGAGTCGGCAGAAGGGCACTGAAGCTTTCTTT,CAWSRQKGTEAFF
.,TRBJ1-6,once,TRBV7-2,TGTGCCAGCAGCTTAAGGGGAGTGCCACCCCTCCACTTT,CASSLRGVPPLHF
.,TRBJ2-5,.,TRBV6-2/TRBV6-3,TGTGCCAGCAGTTCGGCCCCTCTACCCCAGTACTTC,CASSSAPLPQYF
.,TRBJ2-7,.,TRBV30,TGTGCCTGGAGTGATGGGACAAACCCCTACGAGCAGTACTTC,CAWSDGTNPYEQYF
TRBD1,TRBJ1-2,.,TRBV2,TGTGCCAGCAGTCCTACCGGGACAGGGAGGGATGGCTACACCTTC,CASSPTGTGRDGYTF
.,TRBJ1-5,.,TRBV3-1/TRBV3-2,TGTGCCAGCAGCCAGGGGGCAAATCAGCCCCAGCATTTT,CASSQGANQPQHF
.,TRBJ1-1,.,TRBV7-9,TGTGCCAGCAGCTTAGTGAGTACGAGGACTGAAGCTTTCTTT,CASSLVSTRTEAFF
.,TRBJ2-6,.,TRBV28,TGTGCCAGCAGTTTACCAGGGGCTGGGGCCAACGTCCTGACTTTC,CASSLPGAGANVLTF
.,TRBJ1-1,.,TRBV5-1,TGCGCCAGCAGCTATTATGGGGAGATGAACACTGAAGCTTTCTTT,CASSYYGEMNTEAFF